What follows are 21 T cell receptor beta chains derived from one specimen sequenced in a study of cytomegalovirus exposure and HLA in healthy donors. The PCR ran on 60 Vbeta and 13 Jbeta primers. The data were produced by immunoSEQ multiplex PCR, yet TCRdb's version contains in-frame clones alone and is incomplete. The table includes about 160,000 clones, roughly 70% detected once. Sample: PBMCs. The receptors were sampled from a woman between 45 and 60 years old in good health and CMV-seropositive.

This clone was seen a few times. The V gene is TRBV2, the J gene TRBJ1-1; D remains ambiguous. The CDR3 runs to 12 residues. Germline V lookup: CDR1 SNHLY, CDR2 FYNNEI. With 4 bases removed from V and 3 bases from J, the gap between germline ends came to 6 bases. CDR3 residues: CASSVEYTEAFF. The CDR3 DNA reads as TGTGCCAGCAGTGTTGAGTACACTGAAGCTTTCTTT.

V usage is TRBV11-2 and J usage is TRBJ2-5; 8 bases are a match to TRBD1. V lost 1 base to trimming and J lost 1 base; unmatched junction nucleotides: 8. CDR1 SGHAT and CDR2 FQNNGV come from the germline V gene. The CDR3 is 17 amino acids. CDR3 amino acids: CASSLGFRTGSQETQYF. The DNA of the CDR3 is TGTGCCAGCAGCTTAGGATTCCGGACAGGGAGCCAAGAGACCCAGTACTTC. The full variable domain, in which reference TRBV11-2 and TRBJ2-5 provide the parts outside the CDR3, is EAGVAQSPRYKIIEKRQSVAFWCNPISGHATLYWYQQILGQGPKLLIQFQNNGVVDDSQLPKDRFSAERLKGVDSTLKIQPAKLEDSAVYLCASSLGFRTGSQETQYFGPGTRLLVL.

To note about this clone: At one end the junction does not follow the germline gene, possibly because of a read error. The rearrangement joins TRBV27 to TRBJ2-1; 9 bases align to TRBD1. This CDR3 spans 15 amino acids. Looked up from germline, CDR1 is MNHEY and CDR2 is SMNVEV (reference sequence). CDR3 protein: CASSFRTGAYDEQFF. The CDR3 DNA follows: TGTGCCAGCAGTTTCCGGACAGGGGCCTACGATGAGCAGTTCTTC.

This chain uses TRBV4-2 with TRBJ2-2; 8 bases fit TRBD2. Trimming at V came to 4 bases and at J to 7 bases, leaving 20 bases not matched to a gene. From germline, CDR1 is LGHNA and CDR2 YNFKEQ. This CDR3 is 19 amino acids long. CDR3 DNA sequence: TGTGCCAGCAGCCCTAACGGGGGGGGGAGCGGGGTCTTGGGCGGGGAGCTGTTTTTT. The encoded protein is CASSPNGGGSGVLGGELFF.

This sequence joins TRBV29-1 and TRBJ2-5; 10 bases map to TRBD2. CDR3 size: 12 residues. Germline CDR1 is SQVTM and CDR2 is ANQGSEA. The ends lost 6 bases at V and 5 bases at J; junction bases unmatched: 3. CDR3 sequence reads: CSVLAGGETQYF. Here the CDR3 DNA reads TGCAGCGTGTTAGCGGGGGGCGAGACCCAGTACTTC. Filled out from reference TRBV29-1 and TRBJ2-5, the complete variable domain reads SAVISQKPSRDICQRGTSLTIQCQVDSQVTMMFWYRQQPGQSLTLIATANQGSEATYESGFVIDKFPISRPNLTFSTLTVSNMSPEDSSIYLCSVLAGGETQYFGPGTRLLVL.

The gene calls are TRBV13 and TRBJ2-1, with TRBD1 identical over 8 bases. Trimming at V came to 4 bases and at J to 0 bases, leaving 5 bases not matched to a gene. Germline-derived CDR1 and CDR2 are PRHDT and FYEKMQ (reference sequence). The CDR3 sequence is 16 residues long. The CDR3 nucleotides are TGTGCCAGCAGCTCTCGACAGGGGAGCTCCTACAATGAGCAGTTCTTC. Residues: CASSSRQGSSYNEQFF.

This clone was detected once. The rearrangement links TRBV6-5 to TRBJ2-7; a weak D match, TRBD2 (6 bases). The CDR3 is 12 amino acids. The V gene lost 6 bases and the J gene lost 3 bases, with 9 bases spanning the gap. Germline lookup yields CDR1 MNHEY and CDR2 SVGAGI. In nucleotides, the CDR3 is TGTGCCAGCAGATCGGAGGGCTACGAGCAGTACTTC. Residues: CASRSEGYEQYF.

This rearrangement joins TRBV4-2 to TRBJ2-2, with 7 bases identical to TRBD1. Germline CDR1 LGHNA, CDR2 YNFKEQ. The CDR3 extends over 18 amino acids. The trim removed 1 base at V and 5 bases at J, leaving 13 bases unmatched. Here the CDR3 DNA reads TGTGCCAGCAGCCAAGCTGCCGGGACAGTCCGCGTGACCGGGGAGCTGTTTTTT. Amino acids: CASSQAAGTVRVTGELFF.

The chain links TRBV18 to TRBJ2-3; D not certain. CDR1 and CDR2 (germline): KGHSH, LQKENI. V was shortened by 3 bases and J by 6 bases, with 13 bases between the two germline ends. This CDR3 spans 14 amino acids. CDR3 DNA: TGTGCCAGCTCACCGCCACTAAGGCGGGATACGCAGTATTTT. As protein: CASSPPLRRDTQYF.

The CDR3 region is CASNGYGPDTQYF. In DNA form, the CDR3 reads TGTGCCAGCAATGGTTATGGGCCAGATACGCAGTATTTT. The V and J genes are TRBV2 and TRBJ2-3, with unresolved D. The V end was cut by 7 bases, the J end by 4 bases, with 12 bases between. The CDR3 has 13 amino acids. In germline, CDR1 is SNHLY, CDR2 FYNNEI.

This clone was observed once. CDR3 nucleotide sequence: TGTGCCATCAGTGGAGCGGGGGACACCACAGATACGCAGTATTTT. Protein product: CAISGAGDTTDTQYF. The chain carries TRBV10-3 and TRBJ2-3; TRBD2 matches 8 bases. The CDR3 runs 15 residues. Germline V CDR1 and CDR2: ENHRY, SYGVKD. V dropped 4 bases and J dropped 2; count of bases not matched to a gene: 5.

The V gene is TRBV19, the J gene TRBJ2-3; D may be TRBD2 (6 bases). Germline lookup yields CDR1 LNHDA and CDR2 SQIVND (reference sequence). The germline V and J ends were trimmed by 2 bases and 1 base, with 13 bases remaining between them. CDR3 length: 16 amino acids. The CDR3, as DNA: TGTGCCAGTAGTATAACCCCGGGCGGGGGCACAGATACGCAGTATTTT. Residues: CASSITPGGGTDTQYF.

The V and J genes are TRBV13 and TRBJ2-7; 9 positions match TRBD1. With V trimmed by 5 bases and J by 2 bases, 10 bases remained unmatched. The V gene's germline CDR1 is PRHDT and CDR2 FYEKMQ (reference sequence). The CDR3 extends over 16 amino acids. The CDR3, as DNA: TGTGCCAGCAGCCGAAGGACAGGGGAGATGGCCTACGAGCAGTACTTC. It encodes CASSRRTGEMAYEQYF.

The chain couples TRBV2 to TRBJ1-5, with TRBD1 matching over 7 bases. The CDR3 is made up of 14 amino acids. Germline assignment: CDR1 SNHLY and CDR2 FYNNEI. V was pared by 7 bases and J by 6 bases, with 9 bases of the junction left unmatched. CDR3 sequence (DNA): TGTGCCAGCACCCGACAGGGAGTGGTTCAGCCCCAGCATTTT. Its protein product is CASTRQGVVQPQHF.

The gene calls are TRBV19 and TRBJ1-2; no reliable D call. Trimming left V 5 bases short and J 4 bases short, with 14 bases between. This CDR3 has 14 residues. Germline V gives CDR1 LNHDA, CDR2 SQIVND (reference sequence). The CDR3 nucleotides are TGTGCCAGTAGTTCGGAATCGGAGCTCTATGGCTACACCTTC. Translating gives CASSSESELYGYTF.

This clone came up a few times. The same CDR3 arises from other DNA sequences in this sample as well. The chain is built from TRBV5-1 and TRBJ2-3; 12 nucleotides match TRBD2. CDR3 size: 16 residues. The V segment lost 1 base and the J segment 5 bases; nucleotides outside the gene matches: 5. Per germline, CDR1 SGHRS and CDR2 YFSETQ. DNA for the CDR3: TGCGCCAGCAGCTTGAGGACTAGCGGGGAGGGAGATACGCAGTATTTT. It yields the protein CASSLRTSGEGDTQYF.

V and J are TRBV9 and TRBJ1-5, with D tentatively TRBD1 (6 bases). The CDR3 runs to 15 residues. Trimming removed 3 bases from V and 5 bases from J, with 15 bases in between. Germline-derived CDR1 and CDR2 are SGDLS and YYNGEE. CDR3 sequence: CASSEGTGRYQPQHF. The CDR3 nucleotides are TGTGCCAGCAGCGAGGGAACAGGGCGATATCAGCCCCAGCATTTT.

This clone has just one count. The V call is TRBV28, the J call TRBJ1-2, with no clear D. The CDR3 is made up of 13 amino acids. Germline CDR1 is MDHEN and CDR2 is SYDVKM. V lost 7 bases and J lost 5, with 14 bases in between. CDR3 sequence (DNA): TGTGCCAGCATCAGGACCGGACTGTATGGCTACACCTTC. Translating gives CASIRTGLYGYTF.

This clone was counted between two and nine times. V gene TRBV23-1 combines with J gene TRBJ2-5; 7 bases match TRBD2. TRBV23-1 qualifies as an ORF whose function is uncertain. The CDR3 has 15 residues. Unmatched junction bases numbered 6, after V lost 3 bases and J lost 2 bases. The DNA of the CDR3 is TGCGCCAGCAGTCAGCGTAGCGGGTCTCAAGAGACCCAGTACTTC. This gives the protein CASSQRSGSQETQYF.

This clone was seen more than once but under ten times. This rearrangement joins TRBV4-2 to TRBJ2-5, with 9 bases identical to TRBD2. Looked up from germline, CDR1 is LGHNA and CDR2 is YNFKEQ. The ends lost 0 bases at V and 2 bases at J; junction bases unmatched: 7. This CDR3 has 17 amino acids. CDR3 in amino acids: CASSQEIAGAPQETQYF. CDR3 coding DNA: TGTGCCAGCAGCCAAGAGATAGCGGGGGCCCCTCAAGAGACCCAGTACTTC.

The CDR3 region has the DNA TGCGCCAGCAGCCAAGCTGGTCCGGGTGACTTCGAAAAACTGTTTTTT. Protein: CASSQAGPGDFEKLFF. V is TRBV4-1 and J is TRBJ1-4; D is unresolved. This CDR3 has 16 amino acids. The ends were cut back, 1 base at V and 8 bases at J, with 17 bases in the middle. Germline-derived CDR1 and CDR2 are MGHRA and YSYEKL.